This T cell receptor beta chain was captured in a study of early T cells in non-severe SARS-CoV-2 infection. On the study more broadly: Unsorted whole-blood RNA was sequenced in bulk, leaving chains unpaired. Study-level results: Comparison of clonotypes with VDJdb favored anti-spike CD8 responses while missing private and CD4 specificities.

This clonotype has a count of ten or more. As yet, its antigen is unknown. Unique molecular identifiers (one per individual cDNA molecule) were attached. One entry per CDR3 protein results from TCRdb running MiXCR on the 5' RACE reads. The sample lists 90,000 to 130,000 distinct CDR3 sequences; around 10% were seen once. The junction had 5 bases not matched to a gene; V was cut back by 7 bases and J by 5 bases. The CDR3 consists of 14 residues. The receptor was derived from an adult who was a healthcare worker with PCR-confirmed SARS-CoV-2 infection or an uninfected control (not recorded which). Sample: whole blood. This chain joins TRBV12-3 or TRBV12-4 and TRBJ2-2, with 9 bases identical to TRBD2. CDR3 DNA sequence: TGTGCCAGCACCATGGGACTAGCTACCGGGGAGCTGTTTTTT. Protein product: CASTMGLATGELFF.